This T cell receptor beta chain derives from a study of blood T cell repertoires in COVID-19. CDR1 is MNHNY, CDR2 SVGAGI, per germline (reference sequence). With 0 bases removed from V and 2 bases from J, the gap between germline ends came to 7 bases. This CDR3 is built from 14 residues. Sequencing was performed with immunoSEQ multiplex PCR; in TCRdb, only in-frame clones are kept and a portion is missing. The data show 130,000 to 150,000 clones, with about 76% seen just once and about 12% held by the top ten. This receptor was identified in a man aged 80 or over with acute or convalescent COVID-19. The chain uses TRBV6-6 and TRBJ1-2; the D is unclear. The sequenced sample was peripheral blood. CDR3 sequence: CASSYSDKNYGYTF. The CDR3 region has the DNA TGTGCCAGCAGTTACTCCGACAAGAACTATGGCTACACCTTC.